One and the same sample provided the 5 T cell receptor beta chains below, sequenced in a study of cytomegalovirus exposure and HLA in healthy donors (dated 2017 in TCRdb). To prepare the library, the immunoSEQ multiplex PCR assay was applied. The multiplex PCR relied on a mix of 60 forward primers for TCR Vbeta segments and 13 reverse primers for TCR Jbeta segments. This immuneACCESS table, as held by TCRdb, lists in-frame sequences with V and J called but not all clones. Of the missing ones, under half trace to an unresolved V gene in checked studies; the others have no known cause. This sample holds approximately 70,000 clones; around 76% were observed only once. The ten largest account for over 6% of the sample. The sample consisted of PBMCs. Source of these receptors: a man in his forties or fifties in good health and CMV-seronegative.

In nucleotides, the CDR3 is TGTGCCAGCAGCTTATCTGACAGGGGGTCCTACGAGCAGTACTTC. Translated, it gives CASSLSDRGSYEQYF. This chain connects TRBV7-9 to TRBJ2-7; 9 bases map to TRBD1. CDR1 and CDR2 from the germline V gene are SEHNR and FQNEAQ (reference sequence). V lost 2 bases, J lost 1 base, and 3 bases stayed unmatched. The CDR3 is 15 amino acids.

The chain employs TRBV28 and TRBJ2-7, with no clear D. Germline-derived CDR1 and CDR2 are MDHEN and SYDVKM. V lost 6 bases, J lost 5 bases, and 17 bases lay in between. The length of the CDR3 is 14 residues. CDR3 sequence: CASSLNAGIDEQYF. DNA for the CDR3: TGTGCCAGCAGCTTGAACGCCGGTATCGACGAGCAGTACTTC.

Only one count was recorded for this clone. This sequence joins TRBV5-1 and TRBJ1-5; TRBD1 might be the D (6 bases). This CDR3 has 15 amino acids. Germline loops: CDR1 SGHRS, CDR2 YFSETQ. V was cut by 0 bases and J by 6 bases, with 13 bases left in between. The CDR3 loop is CASSLVAGDGQPQHF. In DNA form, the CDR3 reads TGCGCCAGCAGCTTGGTGGCAGGGGACGGTCAGCCCCAGCATTTT.

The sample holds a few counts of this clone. Here the CDR3 DNA reads TGTGCCAGCAGCTCCGCGGGACAGGGATCCTACGAGCAGTACTTC. It yields the protein CASSSAGQGSYEQYF. The V gene is TRBV13, the J gene TRBJ2-7; 9 positions agree with TRBD1. V shed 4 bases, J shed 1 base, and the junction held 5 bases outside the gene matches. Germline lookup yields CDR1 PRHDT and CDR2 FYEKMQ (reference sequence). The CDR3 extends over 15 amino acids.

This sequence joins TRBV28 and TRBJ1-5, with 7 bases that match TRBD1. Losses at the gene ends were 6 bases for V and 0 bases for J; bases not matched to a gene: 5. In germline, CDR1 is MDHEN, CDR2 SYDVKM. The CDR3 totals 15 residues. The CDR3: CASRAGQHSNQPQHF. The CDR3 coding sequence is TGTGCCAGCAGGGCGGGACAGCATAGCAATCAGCCCCAGCATTTT.